Below, 17 T cell receptor beta chains from the same sample are listed, as sequenced in a study of blood T cell repertoires in COVID-19. Data came from immunoSEQ multiplex PCR; TCRdb stores just in-frame clones and leaves some out. Counted here are roughly 56,000 clones, 80% to 90% occurring once; the ten biggest clones make up about 18%. The sequenced sample was peripheral blood. The receptors were sampled from a human donor in a cohort sampled during active COVID-19.

This chain connects TRBV7-2 to TRBJ1-3, with D hard to call. The V and J ends lost 4 bases and 0 bases respectively, with 10 bases between them. Germline assignment: CDR1 SGHTA and CDR2 FQGNSA. This CDR3 contains 15 residues. CDR3 in DNA: TGTGCCAGCAGCTCATCAGGCCCCTCTGGAAACACCATATATTTT. Its translation: CASSSSGPSGNTIYF.

The V call is TRBV4-1, the J call TRBJ2-1; 7 nucleotides line up with TRBD1. CDR1 and CDR2 (germline): MGHRA, YSYEKL. The ends lost 3 bases at V and 5 bases at J; junction bases unmatched: 7. The CDR3 length is 15 residues. CDR3 DNA sequence: TGCGCCAGCAGCCATCAGACAGGGCTACACAATGAGCAGTTCTTC. This encodes CASSHQTGLHNEQFF.

In its sample, this clone was seen once. DNA of the CDR3: TGTGCCAGCAGCCCCTCCCAGTCTCGATCCTACGAGCAGTACTTC. Encoded protein: CASSPSQSRSYEQYF. The chain links TRBV5-4 to TRBJ2-7; D call uncertain. This CDR3 has 15 amino acids. V lost 4 bases and J 1 base, leaving 15 bases between the germline ends. Per germline, CDR1 SGHNT and CDR2 YYREEE (reference sequence).

The chain has TRBV4-3 and TRBJ1-4, with 11 bases identical to TRBD1. V lost 0 bases, J lost 14 bases, and 5 bases stayed unmatched. Germline loops: CDR1 LGHNA, CDR2 YSLEER. The CDR3 loop spans 14 amino acids. In DNA form, the CDR3 reads TGCGCCAGCAGCCAAGACTGGACAGGGGGCCATCTGTTTTTT. It yields the protein CASSQDWTGGHLFF.

This clone appeared a single time. V gene TRBV15 combines with J gene TRBJ2-2; unclear D gene. Between the trimmed V and J ends, which lost 1 base and 5 bases, there was a span of 11 bases. CDR1 LNHNV and CDR2 YYDKDF come from the germline V gene (reference sequence). This CDR3 comprises 15 residues. CDR3 region: CATSRGPKRTGELFF. The DNA of the CDR3 is TGTGCCACCAGCAGAGGCCCCAAGAGGACCGGGGAGCTGTTTTTT.

The V call is TRBV13, the J call TRBJ2-1; the match to TRBD1 covers 9 bases. V was pared by 5 bases and J by 2 bases, with 4 bases of the junction left unmatched. The CDR3 extends over 15 amino acids. Germline V gene data show CDR1 as PRHDT and CDR2 as FYEKMQ (reference sequence). DNA of the CDR3: TGTGCCAGCAGCGGCCGGGACAGGGCCTACAATGAGCAGTTCTTC. It specifies CASSGRDRAYNEQFF.

V gene TRBV19 combines with J gene TRBJ1-5; tentative D call: TRBD1 (5 bases). The CDR3 is 17 amino acids. V was trimmed by 0 bases and J by 7 bases, leaving 19 bases between them. Germline V gene data show CDR1 as LNHDA and CDR2 as SQIVND (reference sequence). The CDR3: CASSIDPGQQVGQPQHF. CDR3 bases: TGTGCCAGTAGTATAGATCCGGGTCAACAGGTGGGGCAGCCCCAGCATTTT.

This rearrangement joins TRBV4-3 to TRBJ2-1, with 9 bases matching TRBD2. The CDR3 has 18 amino acids. Trimming cost V 1 base and J 0 bases; bases outside gene matches: 7. Looked up from germline, CDR1 is LGHNA and CDR2 is YSLEER. The DNA of the CDR3 is TGCGCCAGCAGCCAAGTTCTAGCGGGAACGAGCTCCTACAATGAGCAGTTCTTC. Its translation: CASSQVLAGTSSYNEQFF.

The chain combines TRBV19 with TRBJ1-2, with 7 bases identical to TRBD1. From germline, CDR1 is LNHDA and CDR2 SQIVND (reference sequence). This CDR3 is built from 17 residues. With 4 bases clipped from V and 7 bases from J, the junction kept 18 bases outside the gene matches. In DNA form, the CDR3 reads TGTGCCAGTAGTACGCGGTTGTTAACAGGGGACCGGGGTGGCTACACCTTC. It is translated as CASSTRLLTGDRGGYTF. The whole variable domain, remainder taken from reference TRBV19 and TRBJ1-2, is DGGITQSPKYLFRKEGQNVTLSCEQNLNHDAMYWYRQDPGQGLRLIYYSQIVNDFQKGDIAEGYSVSREKKESFPLTVTSAQKNPTAFYLCASSTRLLTGDRGGYTFGSGTRLTVV.

The rearrangement uses TRBV12-5 and TRBJ1-5, with TRBD1 identical over 11 bases. From germline, CDR1 is LGHNT and CDR2 FRNRAP. The V and J ends lost 5 bases and 9 bases, in that order; junction bases with no gene match: 12. The CDR3 is 16 residues long. CDR3 protein: CASGVGTGGMGRPQHF. The CDR3 DNA reads TGTGCTAGTGGTGTGGGGACAGGGGGTATGGGTCGGCCCCAGCATTTT. Together with reference TRBV12-5 and TRBJ1-5, the CDR3 gives the full variable domain: DARVTQTPRHKVTEMGQEVTMRCQPILGHNTVFWYRQTMMQGLELLAYFRNRAPLDDSGMPKDRFSAEMPDATLATLKIQPSEPRDSAVYFCASGVGTGGMGRPQHFGDGTRLSIL.

The V call is TRBV5-1, the J call TRBJ2-1, with TRBD1 matching over 8 bases. V lost 2 bases to trimming and J lost 1 base; unmatched junction nucleotides: 20. The germline V gene has CDR1 SGHRS and CDR2 YFSETQ. This CDR3 is built from 21 residues. The CDR3 DNA follows: TGCGCCAGCAGCTTTCCCCAGACAGGGGTGGGGGTAGAGAAATCCTACAATGAGCAGTTCTTC. Protein sequence: CASSFPQTGVGVEKSYNEQFF.

The chain joins TRBV5-6 to TRBJ2-7; a possible D gene is TRBD2 (5 bases). Germline-derived CDR1 and CDR2 are SGHDT and YYEEEE. The CDR3 covers 14 residues. Trimming removed 0 bases from V and 3 bases from J, with 10 bases in between. The chain's CDR3 is CASSLAGRLYEQYF. CDR3 DNA sequence: TGTGCCAGCAGCTTGGCGGGGAGACTCTACGAGCAGTACTTC.

The rearrangement uses TRBV5-1 and TRBJ2-7, with D possibly TRBD1 on 6 matching bases. CDR1 and CDR2 (germline): SGHRS, YFSETQ. The germline V and J ends were trimmed by 4 bases and 2 bases, with 13 bases remaining between them. The CDR3 has 14 amino acids. The CDR3, as DNA: TGCGCCAGCAGCACCGGACAGCCAGCCTACGAGCAGTACTTC. Protein sequence: CASSTGQPAYEQYF.

This clone has only a few counts. V is TRBV19 and J is TRBJ2-3, with 8 bases matching TRBD1. The germline V gene has CDR1 LNHDA and CDR2 SQIVND (reference sequence). The J segment lost 5 bases and the V segment lost 3 bases, leaving 7 bases of the junction unmatched. The CDR3 consists of 15 residues. CDR3: CASSMGRGQIDTQYF. CDR3 sequence (DNA): TGTGCCAGTAGTATGGGCAGGGGGCAAATAGATACGCAGTATTTT.

As for this clone: This CDR3 is also generated by other DNA sequences in the sample. The chain couples TRBV29-1 to TRBJ1-1; 7 bases align to TRBD1. Unmatched junction bases numbered 2, after V lost 7 bases and J lost 0 bases. The CDR3 covers 12 residues. Germline V gives CDR1 SQVTM, CDR2 ANQGSEA. The CDR3 sequence: CSGGQMNTEAFF. CDR3 nucleotides: TGCAGCGGGGGACAGATGAACACTGAAGCTTTCTTT. The full variable domain, rest sourced from reference TRBV29-1 and TRBJ1-1, is SAVISQKPSRDICQRGTSLTIQCQVDSQVTMMFWYRQQPGQSLTLIATANQGSEATYESGFVIDKFPISRPNLTFSTLTVSNMSPEDSSIYLCSGGQMNTEAFFGQGTRLTVV.

The CDR3 sequence: CASSQERGGYEQYF. The CDR3 DNA reads TGTGCCAGCAGCCAAGAGCGGGGGGGGTATGAGCAGTACTTC. The chain is built from TRBV3-1 (or the pseudogene TRBV3-2) and TRBJ2-7; 9 bases align to TRBD2. The CDR3 is 14 amino acids. With 0 bases clipped from V and 7 bases from J, the junction kept 4 bases outside the gene matches. Germline V CDR1 and CDR2: LGHDT, YNNKEL (reference sequence).

The rearrangement joins TRBV3-1 (or the pseudogene TRBV3-2) to TRBJ2-7; TRBD1 aligns across 7 bases. The CDR3 is 15 residues long. V dropped 4 bases and J dropped 1; count of bases not matched to a gene: 7. The germline CDR1 and CDR2 sequences are LGHDT and YNNKEL (reference sequence). This CDR3 reads CASSPSGTVSYEQYF. DNA for the CDR3: TGTGCCAGCAGCCCTTCCGGGACAGTGTCCTACGAGCAGTACTTC.